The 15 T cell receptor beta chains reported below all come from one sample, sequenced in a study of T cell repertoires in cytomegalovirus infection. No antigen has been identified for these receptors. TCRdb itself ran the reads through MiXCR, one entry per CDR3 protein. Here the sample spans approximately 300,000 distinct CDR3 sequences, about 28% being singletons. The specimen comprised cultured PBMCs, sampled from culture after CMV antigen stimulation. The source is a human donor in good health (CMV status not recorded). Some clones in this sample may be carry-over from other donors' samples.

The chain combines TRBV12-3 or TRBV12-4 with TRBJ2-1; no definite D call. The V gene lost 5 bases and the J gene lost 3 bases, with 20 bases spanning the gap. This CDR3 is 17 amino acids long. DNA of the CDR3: TGTGCCAGCAGTCAGAGGCCCGGGCCCGAACTCTACAATGAGCAGTTCTTC. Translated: CASSQRPGPELYNEQFF.

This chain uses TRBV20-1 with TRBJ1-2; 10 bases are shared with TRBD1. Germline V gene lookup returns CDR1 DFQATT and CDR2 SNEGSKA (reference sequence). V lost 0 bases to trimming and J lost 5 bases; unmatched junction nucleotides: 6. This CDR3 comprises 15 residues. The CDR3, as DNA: TGCAGTGCTAGAGATGCGGGACAGGGGAGATATGGCTACACCTTC. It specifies CSARDAGQGRYGYTF.

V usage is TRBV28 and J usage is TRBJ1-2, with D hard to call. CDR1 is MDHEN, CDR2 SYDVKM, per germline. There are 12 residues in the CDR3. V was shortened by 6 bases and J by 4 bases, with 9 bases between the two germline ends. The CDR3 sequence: CASRTGGYGYTF. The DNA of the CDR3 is TGTGCCAGCAGGACGGGAGGCTATGGCTACACCTTC.

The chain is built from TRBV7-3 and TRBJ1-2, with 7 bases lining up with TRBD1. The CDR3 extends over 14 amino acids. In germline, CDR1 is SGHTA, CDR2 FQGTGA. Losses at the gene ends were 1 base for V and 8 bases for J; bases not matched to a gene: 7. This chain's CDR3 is CASSLKGAAGGYTF. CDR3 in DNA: TGTGCCAGCAGCTTAAAGGGGGCCGCGGGGGGCTACACCTTC.

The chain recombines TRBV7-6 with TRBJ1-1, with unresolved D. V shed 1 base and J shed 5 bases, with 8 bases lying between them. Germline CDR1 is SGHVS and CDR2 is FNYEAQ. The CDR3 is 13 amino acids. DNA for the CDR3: TGTGCCAGCAGCTTAGGGTCGGGGACTGAAGCTTTCTTT. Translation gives CASSLGSGTEAFF.

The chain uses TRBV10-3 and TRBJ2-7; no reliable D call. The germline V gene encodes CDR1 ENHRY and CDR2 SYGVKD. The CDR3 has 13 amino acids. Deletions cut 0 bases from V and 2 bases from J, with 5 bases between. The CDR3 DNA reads TGTGCCATCAGTGAGTCAGCTCCCTACGAGCAGTACTTC. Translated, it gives CAISESAPYEQYF.

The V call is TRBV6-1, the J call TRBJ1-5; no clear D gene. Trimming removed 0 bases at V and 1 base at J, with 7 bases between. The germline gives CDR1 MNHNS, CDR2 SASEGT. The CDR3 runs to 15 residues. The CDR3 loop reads CASSEASGSNQPQHF. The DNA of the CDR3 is TGTGCCAGCAGTGAAGCGAGTGGGAGCAATCAGCCCCAGCATTTT.

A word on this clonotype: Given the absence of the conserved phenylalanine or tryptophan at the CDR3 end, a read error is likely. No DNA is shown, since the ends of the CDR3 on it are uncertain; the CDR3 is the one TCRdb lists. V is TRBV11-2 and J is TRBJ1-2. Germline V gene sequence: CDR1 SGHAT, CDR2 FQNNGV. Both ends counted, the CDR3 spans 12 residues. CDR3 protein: CASSPGPRTSSI.

CDR3 sequence (DNA): TGTGCCAGCAGAGGGGGACAGGGGTTAGCCGAGCAGTACTTC. Translation: CASRGGQGLAEQYF. The rearrangement links TRBV7-6 to TRBJ2-7; TRBD1 agrees at 10 bases. V shed 6 bases, J shed 6 bases, and the junction held 8 bases outside the gene matches. Per germline, CDR1 SGHVS and CDR2 FNYEAQ. The length of the CDR3 is 14 residues. The full variable domain, its missing parts supplied by reference TRBV7-6 and TRBJ2-7, is GAGVSQSPRYKVTKRGQDVALRCDPISGHVSLYWYRQALGQGPEFLTYFNYEAQQDKSGLPNDRFSAERPEGSISTLTIQRTEQRDSAMYRCASRGGQGLAEQYFGPGTRLTVT.

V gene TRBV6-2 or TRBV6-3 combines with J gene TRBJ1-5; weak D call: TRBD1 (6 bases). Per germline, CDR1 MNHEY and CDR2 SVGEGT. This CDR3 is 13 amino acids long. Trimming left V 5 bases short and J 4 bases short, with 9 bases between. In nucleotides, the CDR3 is TGTGCCAGCAGTCACAGGGTGAATCAGCCCCAGCATTTT. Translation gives CASSHRVNQPQHF.

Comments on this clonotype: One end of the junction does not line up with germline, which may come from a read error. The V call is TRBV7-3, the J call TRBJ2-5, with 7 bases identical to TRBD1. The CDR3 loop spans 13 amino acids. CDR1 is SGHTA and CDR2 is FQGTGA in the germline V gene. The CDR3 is CASSLKGAETQYF. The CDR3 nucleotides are TGTGCCAGCAGTTTAAAGGGGGCGGAGACCCAGTACTTC.

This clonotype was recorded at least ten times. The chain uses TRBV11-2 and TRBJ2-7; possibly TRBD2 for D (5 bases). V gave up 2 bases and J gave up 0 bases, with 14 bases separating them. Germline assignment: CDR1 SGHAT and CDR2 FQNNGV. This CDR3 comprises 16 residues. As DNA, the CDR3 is TGTGCCAGCAGCTTATCAACCGGGATAAGCTCCTACGAGCAGTACTTC. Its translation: CASSLSTGISSYEQYF.

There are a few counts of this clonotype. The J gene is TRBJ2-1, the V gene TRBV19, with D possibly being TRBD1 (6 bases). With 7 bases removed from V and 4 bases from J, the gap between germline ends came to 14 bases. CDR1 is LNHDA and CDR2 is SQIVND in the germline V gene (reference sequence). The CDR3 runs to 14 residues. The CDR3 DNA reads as TGTGCCAGTAACTCGGGACACACGTACAATGAGCAGTTCTTC. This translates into CASNSGHTYNEQFF.

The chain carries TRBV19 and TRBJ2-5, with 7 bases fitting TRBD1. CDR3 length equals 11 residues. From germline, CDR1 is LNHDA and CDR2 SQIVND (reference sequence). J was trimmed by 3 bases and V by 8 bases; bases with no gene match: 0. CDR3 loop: CASQGEETQYF. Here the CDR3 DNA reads TGTGCCAGTCAGGGGGAAGAGACCCAGTACTTC.

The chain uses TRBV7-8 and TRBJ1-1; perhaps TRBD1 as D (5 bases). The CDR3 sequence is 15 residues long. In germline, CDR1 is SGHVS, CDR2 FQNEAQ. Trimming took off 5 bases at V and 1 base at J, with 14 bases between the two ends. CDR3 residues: CASSPRAVSNTEAFF. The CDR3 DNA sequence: TGTGCCAGCAGCCCCAGGGCCGTATCGAACACTGAAGCTTTCTTT.